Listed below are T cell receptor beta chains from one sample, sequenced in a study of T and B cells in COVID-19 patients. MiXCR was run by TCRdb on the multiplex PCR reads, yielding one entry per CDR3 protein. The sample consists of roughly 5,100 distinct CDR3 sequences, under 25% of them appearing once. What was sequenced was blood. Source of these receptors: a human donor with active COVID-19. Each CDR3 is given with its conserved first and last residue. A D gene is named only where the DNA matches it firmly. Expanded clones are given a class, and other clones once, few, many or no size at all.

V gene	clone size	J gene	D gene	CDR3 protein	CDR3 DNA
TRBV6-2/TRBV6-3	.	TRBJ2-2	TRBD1	CASSPARDSTNTGELFF	TGTGCCAGCAGTCCGGCCCGGGACAGCACGAACACCGGGGAGCTGTTTTTT
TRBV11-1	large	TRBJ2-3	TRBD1	CASSKRTGQGHDTQYF	TGTGCCAGCAGCAAAAGAACCGGACAGGGCCACGATACGCAGTATTTT
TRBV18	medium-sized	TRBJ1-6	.	CASSPPGGDNSPLHF	TGTGCCAGCTCACCACCGGGAGGGGATAATTCACCCCTCCACTTT
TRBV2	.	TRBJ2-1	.	CASRGSLAPADNEQFF	TGTGCCAGCAGGGGAAGCCTAGCGCCTGCGGACAATGAGCAGTTCTTC
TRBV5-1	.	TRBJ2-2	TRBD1	CASSRLGQGVGTGELFF	TGCGCCAGCAGTCGCTTAGGACAGGGAGTTGGGACCGGGGAGCTGTTTTTT
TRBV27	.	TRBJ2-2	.	CASSLATGTQTGELFF	TGTGCCAGCAGTTTAGCTACTGGGACCCAAACCGGGGAGCTGTTTTTT
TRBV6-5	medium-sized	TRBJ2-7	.	CASSMKLLHEQYF	TGTGCCAGCAGTATGAAACTACTCCACGAGCAGTACTTC
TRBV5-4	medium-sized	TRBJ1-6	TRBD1	CASSGGQYNSPLHF	TGTGCCAGCAGCGGGGGACAGTATAATTCACCCCTCCACTTT
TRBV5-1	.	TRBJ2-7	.	CASSRPNYEQYF	TGCGCCAGCAGCCGACCTAACTACGAGCAGTACTTC
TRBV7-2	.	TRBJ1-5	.	CASRPIGPDQPQHF	TGTGCCAGCAGACCCATCGGGCCCGATCAGCCCCAGCATTTT
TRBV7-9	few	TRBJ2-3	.	CASSSRGLDGDTQYF	TGTGCCAGCAGCTCCCGGGGATTGGACGGAGATACGCAGTATTTT